The next 2 T cell receptor beta chains were all read from a single sample in a study of blood T cell repertoires in COVID-19. The repertoire was sequenced with immunoSEQ multiplex PCR; TCRdb's copy has only in-frame clones and lacks some. Of approximately 150,000 clones in the sample, roughly 88% were seen once. Sequencing was done on a sample of peripheral blood. The source of these receptors is a woman in her sixties with acute or convalescent COVID-19.

This clone was seen only a few times. The same CDR3 also results from other DNA sequences found in this sample. CDR3: CASSPPGDTEAFF. In nucleotides, the CDR3 is TGTGCCAGCTCACCACCAGGGGACACTGAAGCTTTCTTT. The chain couples TRBV18 to TRBJ1-1; TRBD1 is a possible D gene (5 bases). Trimming removed 0 bases at V and 3 bases at J, with 5 bases between. Germline assignment: CDR1 KGHSH and CDR2 LQKENI. CDR3 length equals 13 residues.

By share of the sample, this clone is medium-sized. This sequence joins TRBV7-6 and TRBJ2-1, with D maybe TRBD1 (5 bases). V was clipped by 5 bases and J by 7 bases, with 21 bases between them. The germline V gene encodes CDR1 SGHVS and CDR2 FNYEAQ. The CDR3 runs to 16 residues. The CDR3: CASSPMWVGQGNEQFF. In nucleotides, the CDR3 is TGTGCCAGCAGCCCCATGTGGGTTGGGCAGGGTAATGAGCAGTTCTTC.